This T cell receptor (beta chain) is drawn from a study of T cell repertoires in cytomegalovirus infection. Overall study findings and caveats: Pooled public TCR beta family frequency picked out CMV carriers with the relevant HLA.

With respect to this clonotype: Its antigen is unknown.

A single record per CDR3 protein comes from TCRdb applying MiXCR to the reads. The table includes roughly 120,000 distinct CDR3 sequences, roughly 32% detected once. The CDR3 has 14 amino acids. Germline V gene lookup returns CDR1 MNHNY and CDR2 SVGAGI (reference sequence). Deletions cut 2 bases from V and 6 bases from J, with 11 bases between. Specimen: CD8+ T cells from cultured PBMCs, collected from culture after CMV antigen stimulation. The sequence was obtained from a human donor in good health (CMV status not recorded). Some clones in this sample may be carry-over from other donors' samples. This chain uses TRBV6-6 with TRBJ1-5, with D perhaps TRBD1 (6 bases). CDR3 sequence: CASSYRNRAQPQHF. The CDR3 nucleotides are TGTGCCAGCAGTTACAGAAACAGGGCTCAGCCCCAGCATTTT.